These 14 T cell receptor beta chains share one sample of origin, sequenced in a study of blood T cell repertoires in COVID-19. Produced via immunoSEQ multiplex PCR; TCRdb's table is partial and in-frame only. The table lists 250,000 or so clones, roughly nine tenths of them singletons. The sequenced sample was peripheral blood. Every receptor here comes from a woman aged 35 to 49 who had recovered from COVID-19.

The chain is built from TRBV9 and TRBJ1-2; D is unclear. Trimming pared 4 bases from V and 7 bases from J, leaving 17 bases between. The germline V gene has CDR1 SGDLS and CDR2 YYNGEE. There are 14 residues in the CDR3. The CDR3 coding sequence is TGTGCCAGCAGCATATACACCGGCGGATCTGGCTACACCTTC. Its translation: CASSIYTGGSGYTF.

In its sample, this clone was seen a few times. This chain uses TRBV11-3 with TRBJ1-2, with TRBD1 matching 7 bases. Losses at the gene ends were 0 bases for V and 8 bases for J; bases not matched to a gene: 12. Germline assignment: CDR1 SGHNT and CDR2 YENEEA. The CDR3 covers 16 residues. The chain's CDR3 is CASSLEPTGRFGGYTF. The CDR3 nucleotides read TGTGCCAGCAGCTTAGAACCGACAGGGCGGTTTGGCGGCTACACCTTC.

The gene calls are TRBV3-1 (or the pseudogene TRBV3-2) and TRBJ2-3; D gene unclear. Germline assignment: CDR1 LGHDT and CDR2 YNNKEL (reference sequence). The CDR3 loop spans 12 amino acids. Trimming pared 6 bases from V and 2 bases from J, leaving 6 bases between. CDR3 sequence reads: CASSPNTDTQYF. CDR3 DNA: TGTGCCAGCAGTCCTAACACAGATACGCAGTATTTT.

The chain employs TRBV7-8 and TRBJ1-5, with a possible D match to TRBD1 (5 bases). Germline V gives CDR1 SGHVS, CDR2 FQNEAQ. CDR3 size: 13 residues. Trimming took off 1 base at V and 11 bases at J, with 12 bases between the two ends. The CDR3 protein is CASSLGSGEAQHF. CDR3 nucleotide sequence: TGTGCCAGCAGCTTAGGTTCGGGGGAGGCCCAGCATTTT.

This clone was recorded once. This chain links TRBV7-9 with TRBJ2-2, with D perhaps matching TRBD2 (5 bases). The V end was cut by 5 bases, the J end by 7 bases, with 17 bases between. The germline V gene has CDR1 SEHNR and CDR2 FQNEAQ (reference sequence). CDR3 length: 15 amino acids. The CDR3 DNA is TGTGCCAGCAGCCCCCATGTGGGGAGAAGCGGGGAGCTGTTTTTT. As protein: CASSPHVGRSGELFF. The entire variable domain, with the rest obtained from reference TRBV7-9 and TRBJ2-2, is as follows: DTGVSQNPRHKITKRGQNVTFRCDPISEHNRLYWYRQTLGQGPEFLTYFQNEAQLEKSRLLSDRFSAERPKGSFSTLEIQRTEQGDSAMYLCASSPHVGRSGELFFGEGSRLTVL.

V is TRBV3-1 (or the pseudogene TRBV3-2) and J is TRBJ2-3, with 8 bases lining up with TRBD2. J was trimmed by 3 bases and V by 5 bases; bases with no gene match: 7. The germline V gene encodes CDR1 LGHDT and CDR2 YNNKEL (reference sequence). The length of the CDR3 is 15 residues. The CDR3 region is CASSKPGLGTDTQYF. DNA for the CDR3: TGTGCCAGCAGCAAACCGGGACTAGGGACAGATACGCAGTATTTT.

This clone was seen only once. V usage is TRBV29-1 and J usage is TRBJ1-1, with D possibly TRBD1 on 5 matching bases. The CDR3 is made up of 11 amino acids. V was cut by 8 bases and J by 6 bases, with 13 bases left in between. Per the germline V gene, CDR1 is SQVTM and CDR2 is ANQGSEA. This CDR3 reads CSSARGPEAFF. CDR3 nucleotide sequence: TGCAGCTCTGCGCGGGGCCCTGAAGCTTTCTTT.

The chain employs TRBV28 and TRBJ1-1; possible D gene TRBD1, 6 bases. The CDR3 totals 14 residues. Germline values: CDR1 MDHEN, CDR2 SYDVKM. Trimming pared 5 bases from V and 3 bases from J, leaving 13 bases between. The DNA of the CDR3 is TGTGCCAGCAGTCCCGGACAGTTACACACTGAAGCTTTCTTT. This gives the protein CASSPGQLHTEAFF.

The J gene is TRBJ2-1, the V gene TRBV19, with 11 bases identical to TRBD2. The V gene end was trimmed by 3 bases and the J gene end by 5 bases; junction bases not matched to a gene: 3. Looked up from germline, CDR1 is LNHDA and CDR2 is SQIVND (reference sequence). The CDR3 has 15 amino acids. The CDR3 DNA reads TGTGCCAGTAGTATTGGTAGCGGGGGGGACAATGAGCAGTTCTTC. Protein product: CASSIGSGGDNEQFF.

The V gene is TRBV6-5, the J gene TRBJ1-1; tentatively, D is TRBD1 (6 bases). V was clipped by 6 bases and J by 4 bases, with 15 bases between them. Germline lookup yields CDR1 MNHEY and CDR2 SVGAGI. The CDR3 is 14 amino acids. CDR3 in amino acids: CASSARGGPTEAFF. CDR3 in DNA: TGTGCCAGCAGCGCTAGGGGGGGCCCCACTGAAGCTTTCTTT.

The chain is built from TRBV9 and TRBJ2-1; 9 nucleotides align to TRBD2. This CDR3 contains 15 residues. Germline V gene data show CDR1 as SGDLS and CDR2 as YYNGEE. V trimming: 3 bases; J trimming: 0 bases; junction bases outside the gene matches: 1. The chain's CDR3 is CASSASGNSYNEQFF. For the CDR3, the DNA is TGTGCCAGCAGCGCTAGCGGGAACTCCTACAATGAGCAGTTCTTC.

J is TRBJ1-6 and V is TRBV19; possibly TRBD1 for D (6 bases). The V gene's germline CDR1 is LNHDA and CDR2 SQIVND (reference sequence). This CDR3 spans 15 amino acids. Trimming removed 1 base at V and 10 bases at J, with 14 bases between. DNA for the CDR3: TGTGCCAGTAGTATAGGGAACAGCCAGGGGTCACCCCTCCACTTT. Its translation: CASSIGNSQGSPLHF.

The chain links TRBV18 to TRBJ1-1; D is unclear. The CDR3 has 13 residues. V was pared by 4 bases and J by 1 base, with 7 bases between. Germline V gives CDR1 KGHSH, CDR2 LQKENI. CDR3 loop: CASSQTRNTEAFF. CDR3 nucleotides: TGTGCCAGCTCACAAACACGGAACACTGAAGCTTTCTTT.

The chain is built from TRBV2 and TRBJ2-7; D perhaps matches TRBD2 (6 bases). Trimming removed 6 bases from V and 11 bases from J, with 20 bases in between. Per germline, CDR1 SNHLY and CDR2 FYNNEI. This CDR3 is 13 amino acids long. Written as DNA, the CDR3 is TGTGCCAGCAGGGCCGGAGTTGTGGGGGAGGAGTACGTC. It yields the protein CASRAGVVGEEYV.